This section outlines one TCR beta chain sequence together with its context. Its target is not known. Amplification by 5'RACE using constant-segment primers produced TCR alpha and TCR beta cDNA libraries that carried sample barcodes and UMIs. TCRdb reprocessed the 5' RACE reads with MiXCR, giving one entry per CDR3 protein. In the table there are about 130,000 distinct CDR3 sequences, about a sixth of which are singletons. This CDR3 is built from 14 residues. V trimming: 2 bases; J trimming: 2 bases; junction bases outside the gene matches: 2. The entry originates in a study of T-cell memory formation after mild COVID-19. Looking at the study overall: TCR clusters largely stayed donor specific. Findings of the study overall: Clones contracting across day 15 to 85 had a balanced CD4/CD8 profile; later expanding clones leaned CD4+. The study detected some responding clones in pre-infection memory, suggesting cross-reactive memory joined.

This chain connects TRBV12-3 or TRBV12-4 to TRBJ2-5, with TRBD2 identical over 7 bases. Sequencing input: PBMCs or a T cell subset sorted from them (not recorded which). This TCR was recovered from a man aged 18 to 30 who had mild COVID-19 (a few samples of this study predate the infection). Cell type and time point are not known. The CDR3 DNA follows: TGTGCCAGCAGTTTACGGCGGGAGCAAGAGACCCAGTACTTC. Its translation: CASSLRREQETQYF.